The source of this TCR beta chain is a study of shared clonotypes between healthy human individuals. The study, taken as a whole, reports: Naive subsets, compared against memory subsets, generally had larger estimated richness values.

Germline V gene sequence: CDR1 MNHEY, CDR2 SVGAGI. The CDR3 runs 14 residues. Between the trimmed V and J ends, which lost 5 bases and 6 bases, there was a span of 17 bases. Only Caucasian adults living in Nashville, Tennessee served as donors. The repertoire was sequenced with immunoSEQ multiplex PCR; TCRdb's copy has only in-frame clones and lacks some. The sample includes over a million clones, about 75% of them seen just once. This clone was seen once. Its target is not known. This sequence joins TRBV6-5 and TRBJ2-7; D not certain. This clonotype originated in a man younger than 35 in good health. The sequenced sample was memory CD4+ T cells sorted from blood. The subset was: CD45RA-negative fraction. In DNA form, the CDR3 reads TGTGCCAGCAGTCGAGGCAGGATGCTGGTCGAGCAGTACTTC. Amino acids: CASSRGRMLVEQYF.